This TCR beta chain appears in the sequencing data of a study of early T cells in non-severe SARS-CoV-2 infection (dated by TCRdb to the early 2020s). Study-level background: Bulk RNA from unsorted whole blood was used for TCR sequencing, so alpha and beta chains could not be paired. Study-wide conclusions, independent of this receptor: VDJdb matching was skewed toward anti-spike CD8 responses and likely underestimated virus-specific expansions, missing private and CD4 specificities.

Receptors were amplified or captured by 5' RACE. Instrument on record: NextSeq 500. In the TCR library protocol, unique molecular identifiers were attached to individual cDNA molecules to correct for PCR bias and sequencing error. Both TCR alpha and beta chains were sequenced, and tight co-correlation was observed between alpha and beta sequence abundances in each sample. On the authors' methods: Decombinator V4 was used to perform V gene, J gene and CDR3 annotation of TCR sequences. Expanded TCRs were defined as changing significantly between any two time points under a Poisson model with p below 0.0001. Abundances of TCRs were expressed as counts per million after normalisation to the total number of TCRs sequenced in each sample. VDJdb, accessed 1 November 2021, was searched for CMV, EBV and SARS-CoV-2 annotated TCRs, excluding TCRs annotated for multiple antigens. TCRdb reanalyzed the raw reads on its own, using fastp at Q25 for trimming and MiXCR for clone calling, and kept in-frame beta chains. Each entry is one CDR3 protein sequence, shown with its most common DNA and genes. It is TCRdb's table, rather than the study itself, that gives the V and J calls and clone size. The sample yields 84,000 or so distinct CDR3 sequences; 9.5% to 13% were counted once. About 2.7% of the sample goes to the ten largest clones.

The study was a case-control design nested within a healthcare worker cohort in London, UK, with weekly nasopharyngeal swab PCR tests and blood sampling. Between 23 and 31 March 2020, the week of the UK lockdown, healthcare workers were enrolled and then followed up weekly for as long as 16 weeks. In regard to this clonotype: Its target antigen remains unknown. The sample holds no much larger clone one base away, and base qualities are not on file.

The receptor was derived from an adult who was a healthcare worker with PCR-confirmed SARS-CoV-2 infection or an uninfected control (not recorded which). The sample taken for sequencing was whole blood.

CDR3 sequence: CASSKYNEQFF. The sequence in DNA is TGTGCCAGCAGCAAGTACAATGAGCAGTTCTTC. The sequence joins TRBV12-3 or TRBV12-4 to TRBJ2-1, with the D gene uncertain. Counted from cysteine to phenylalanine, this CDR3 has 11 amino acids. Only CDR3 DNA is held: 33 bases, read in frame from base 1. At the junction V is shortened by 6 bases and J by 4 bases, with 4 bases in between.